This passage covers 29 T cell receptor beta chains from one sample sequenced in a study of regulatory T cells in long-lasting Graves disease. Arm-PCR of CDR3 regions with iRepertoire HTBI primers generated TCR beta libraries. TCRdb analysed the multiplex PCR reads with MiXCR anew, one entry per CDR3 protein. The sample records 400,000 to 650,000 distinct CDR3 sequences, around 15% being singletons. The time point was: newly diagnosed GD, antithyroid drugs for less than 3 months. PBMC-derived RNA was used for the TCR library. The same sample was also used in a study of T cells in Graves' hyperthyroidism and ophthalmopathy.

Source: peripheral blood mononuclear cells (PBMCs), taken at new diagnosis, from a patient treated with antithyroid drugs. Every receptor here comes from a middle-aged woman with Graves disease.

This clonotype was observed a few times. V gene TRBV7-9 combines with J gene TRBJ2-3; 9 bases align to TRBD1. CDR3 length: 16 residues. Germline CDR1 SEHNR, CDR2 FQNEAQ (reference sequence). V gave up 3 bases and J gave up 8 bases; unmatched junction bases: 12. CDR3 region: CASSFGTGQFVVTQYF. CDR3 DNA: TGTGCCAGCAGCTTCGGGACAGGGCAATTTGTCGTTACGCAGTATTTT.

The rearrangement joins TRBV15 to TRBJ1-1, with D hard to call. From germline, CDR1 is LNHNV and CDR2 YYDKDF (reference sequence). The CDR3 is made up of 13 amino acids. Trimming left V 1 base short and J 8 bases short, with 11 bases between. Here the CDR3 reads CATSRARRGEAFF. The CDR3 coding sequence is TGTGCCACCAGCAGAGCCCGACGGGGAGAAGCTTTCTTT.

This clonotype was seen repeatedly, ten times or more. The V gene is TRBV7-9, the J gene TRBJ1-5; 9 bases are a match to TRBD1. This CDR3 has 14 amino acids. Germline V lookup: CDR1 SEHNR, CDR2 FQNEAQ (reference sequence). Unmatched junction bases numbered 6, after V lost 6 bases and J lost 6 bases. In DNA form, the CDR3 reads TGTGCCAGCAGTCTTACAGGGGGCCCTCAGCCCCAGCATTTT. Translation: CASSLTGGPQPQHF.

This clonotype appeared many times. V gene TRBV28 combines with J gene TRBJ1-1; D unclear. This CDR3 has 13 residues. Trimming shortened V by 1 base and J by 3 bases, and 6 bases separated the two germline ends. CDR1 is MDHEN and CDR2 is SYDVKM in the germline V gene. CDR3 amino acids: CASSLFVDTEAFF. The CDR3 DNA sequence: TGTGCCAGCAGTTTATTCGTCGACACTGAAGCTTTCTTT.

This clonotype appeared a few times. The CDR3 loop reads CASSQVSTSSYEQYF. CDR3 in DNA: TGCGCCAGCAGCCAAGTTTCTACTAGCTCCTACGAGCAGTACTTC. The chain joins TRBV4-1 to TRBJ2-7; D is possibly TRBD2 (5 bases). The germline V gene encodes CDR1 MGHRA and CDR2 YSYEKL. CDR3 size: 15 residues. V lost 1 base and J lost 0, with 10 bases in between.

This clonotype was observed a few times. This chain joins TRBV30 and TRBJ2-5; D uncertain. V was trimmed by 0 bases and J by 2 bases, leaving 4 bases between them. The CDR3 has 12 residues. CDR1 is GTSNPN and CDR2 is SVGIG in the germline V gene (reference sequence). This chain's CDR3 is CAWSVLQETQYF. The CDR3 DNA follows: TGTGCCTGGAGTGTTTTGCAAGAGACCCAGTACTTC.

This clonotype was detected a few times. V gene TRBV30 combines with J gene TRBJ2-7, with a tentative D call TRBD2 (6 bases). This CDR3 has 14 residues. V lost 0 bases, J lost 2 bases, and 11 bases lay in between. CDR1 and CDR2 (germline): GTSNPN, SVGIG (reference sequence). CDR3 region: CAWSVPGSPYEQYF. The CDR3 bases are TGTGCCTGGAGTGTTCCCGGGAGCCCCTACGAGCAGTACTTC.

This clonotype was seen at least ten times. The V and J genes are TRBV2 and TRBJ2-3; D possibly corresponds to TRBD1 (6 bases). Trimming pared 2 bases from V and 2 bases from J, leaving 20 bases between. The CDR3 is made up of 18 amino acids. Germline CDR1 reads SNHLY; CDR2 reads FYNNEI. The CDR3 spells CASSETGRGDRYTDTQYF. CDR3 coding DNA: TGTGCCAGCAGTGAAACGGGCAGGGGAGACCGATACACAGATACGCAGTATTTT. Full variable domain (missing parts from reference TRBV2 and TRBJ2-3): EPEVTQTPSHQVTQMGQEVILRCVPISNHLYFYWYRQILGQKVEFLVSFYNNEISEKSEIFDDQFSVERPDGSNFTLKIRSTKLEDSAMYFCASSETGRGDRYTDTQYFGPGTRLTVL.

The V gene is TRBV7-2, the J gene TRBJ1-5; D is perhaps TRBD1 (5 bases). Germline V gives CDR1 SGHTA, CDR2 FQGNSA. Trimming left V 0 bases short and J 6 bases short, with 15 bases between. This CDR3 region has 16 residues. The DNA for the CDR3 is TGTGCCAGCAGCTTAGCGCTCCGGGGTGGGGGTCAGCCCCAGCATTTT. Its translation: CASSLALRGGGQPQHF. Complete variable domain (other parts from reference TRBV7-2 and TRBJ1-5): GAGVSQSPSNKVTEKGKDVELRCDPISGHTALYWYRQSLGQGLEFLIYFQGNSAPDKSGLPSDRFSAERTGGSVSTLTIQRTQQEDSAVYLCASSLALRGGGQPQHFGDGTRLSIL.

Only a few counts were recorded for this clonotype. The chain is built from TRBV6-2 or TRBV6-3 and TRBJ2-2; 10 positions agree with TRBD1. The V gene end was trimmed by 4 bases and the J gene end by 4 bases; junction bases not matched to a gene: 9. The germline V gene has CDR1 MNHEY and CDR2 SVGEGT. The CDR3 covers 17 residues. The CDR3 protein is CASSSPTGGLSTGELFF. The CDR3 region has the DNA TGTGCCAGCAGTTCTCCGACAGGGGGCTTGAGCACCGGGGAGCTGTTTTTT.

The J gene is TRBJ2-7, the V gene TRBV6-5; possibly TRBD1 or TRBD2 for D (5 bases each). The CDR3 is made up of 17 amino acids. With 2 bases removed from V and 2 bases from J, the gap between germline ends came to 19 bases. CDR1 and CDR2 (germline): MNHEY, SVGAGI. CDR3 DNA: TGTGCCAGCAGTTACCACCCGGGGACCTCCCGGACCTACGAGCAGTACTTC. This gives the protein CASSYHPGTSRTYEQYF.

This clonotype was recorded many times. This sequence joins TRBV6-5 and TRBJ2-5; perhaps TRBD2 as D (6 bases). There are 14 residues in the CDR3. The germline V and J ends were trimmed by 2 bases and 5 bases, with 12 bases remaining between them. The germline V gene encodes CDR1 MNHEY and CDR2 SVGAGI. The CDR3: CASSYGGMIETQYF. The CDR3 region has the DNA TGTGCCAGCAGTTACGGCGGGATGATTGAGACCCAGTACTTC.

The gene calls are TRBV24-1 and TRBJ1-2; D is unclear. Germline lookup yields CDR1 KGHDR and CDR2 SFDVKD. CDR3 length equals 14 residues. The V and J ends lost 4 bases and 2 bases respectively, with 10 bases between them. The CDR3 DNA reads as TGTGCCACCAGTGACCCGGACCAAAACTATGGCTACACCTTC. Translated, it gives CATSDPDQNYGYTF.

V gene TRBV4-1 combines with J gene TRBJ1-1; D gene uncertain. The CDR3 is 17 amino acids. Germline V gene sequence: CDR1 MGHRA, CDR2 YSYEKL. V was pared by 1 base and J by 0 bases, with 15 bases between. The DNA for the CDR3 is TGCGCCAGCAGCCAAGTCAGGCTCCGGGCACTGAACACTGAAGCTTTCTTT. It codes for CASSQVRLRALNTEAFF.

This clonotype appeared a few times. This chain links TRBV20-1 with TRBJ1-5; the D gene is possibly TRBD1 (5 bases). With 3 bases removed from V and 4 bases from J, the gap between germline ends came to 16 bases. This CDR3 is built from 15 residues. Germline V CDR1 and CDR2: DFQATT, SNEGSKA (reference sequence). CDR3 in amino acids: CSASAPGERNQPQHF. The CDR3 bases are TGCAGTGCTAGCGCCCCGGGGGAACGGAATCAGCCCCAGCATTTT.

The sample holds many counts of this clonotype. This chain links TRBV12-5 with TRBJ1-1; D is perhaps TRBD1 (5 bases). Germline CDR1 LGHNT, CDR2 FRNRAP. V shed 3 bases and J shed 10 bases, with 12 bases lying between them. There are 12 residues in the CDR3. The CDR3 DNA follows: TGTGCTAGTGGTTTTGGCCAGGGCTCAGCTTTCTTT. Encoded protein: CASGFGQGSAFF.

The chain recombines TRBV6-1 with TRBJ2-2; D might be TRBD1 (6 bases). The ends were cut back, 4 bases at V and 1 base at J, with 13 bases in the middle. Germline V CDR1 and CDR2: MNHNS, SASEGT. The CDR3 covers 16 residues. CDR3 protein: CASSVLGQQNTGELFF. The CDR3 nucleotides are TGTGCCAGCAGTGTCTTGGGACAACAGAACACCGGGGAGCTGTTTTTT.

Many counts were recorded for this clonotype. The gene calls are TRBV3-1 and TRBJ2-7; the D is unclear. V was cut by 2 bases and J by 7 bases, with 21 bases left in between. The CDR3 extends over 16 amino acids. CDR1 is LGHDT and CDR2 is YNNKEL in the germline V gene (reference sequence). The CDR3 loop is CASSQLSQVPVGEQYF. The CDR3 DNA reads TGTGCCAGCAGCCAACTAAGTCAAGTCCCCGTGGGAGAGCAGTACTTC.

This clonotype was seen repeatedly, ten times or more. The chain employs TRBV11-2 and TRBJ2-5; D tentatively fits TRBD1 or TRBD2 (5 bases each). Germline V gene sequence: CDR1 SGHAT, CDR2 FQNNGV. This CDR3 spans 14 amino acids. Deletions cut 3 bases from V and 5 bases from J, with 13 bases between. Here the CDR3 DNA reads TGTGCCAGCAGCTTTGGGACCCCAGGGGAGACCCAGTACTTC. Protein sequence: CASSFGTPGETQYF.

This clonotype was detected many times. CDR3 region: CASSAGPPNTEAFF. CDR3 nucleotide sequence: TGTGCCAGCAGTGCCGGGCCGCCGAACACTGAAGCTTTCTTT. V is TRBV6-4 and J is TRBJ1-1, with D hard to call. V gave up 4 bases and J gave up 1 base, with 10 bases separating them. This CDR3 has 14 residues. From germline, CDR1 is MRHNA and CDR2 SNTAGT.

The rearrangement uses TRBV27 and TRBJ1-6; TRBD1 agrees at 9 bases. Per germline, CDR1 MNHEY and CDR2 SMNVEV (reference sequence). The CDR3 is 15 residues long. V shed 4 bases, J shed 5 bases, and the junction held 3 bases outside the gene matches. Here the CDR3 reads CASSSWDRDNSPLHF. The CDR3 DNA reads TGTGCCAGCAGTTCCTGGGACAGGGATAATTCACCCCTCCACTTT.

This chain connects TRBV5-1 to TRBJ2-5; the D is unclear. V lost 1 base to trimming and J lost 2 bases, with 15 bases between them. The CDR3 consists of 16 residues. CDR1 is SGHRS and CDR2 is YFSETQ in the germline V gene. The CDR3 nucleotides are TGCGCCAGCAGCTTGCGGGTCGTCGGTAATCAAGAGACCCAGTACTTC. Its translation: CASSLRVVGNQETQYF.

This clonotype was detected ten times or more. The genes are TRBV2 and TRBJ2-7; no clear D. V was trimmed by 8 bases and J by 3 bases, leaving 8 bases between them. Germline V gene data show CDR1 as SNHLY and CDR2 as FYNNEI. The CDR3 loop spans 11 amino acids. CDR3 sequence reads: CASSPNYEQYF. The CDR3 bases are TGTGCCAGCTCACCCAACTACGAGCAGTACTTC.

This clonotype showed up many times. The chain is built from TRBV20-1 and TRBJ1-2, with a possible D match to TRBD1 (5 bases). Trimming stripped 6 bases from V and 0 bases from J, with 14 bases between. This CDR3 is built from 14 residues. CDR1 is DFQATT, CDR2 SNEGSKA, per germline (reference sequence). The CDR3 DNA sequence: TGCAGTGCCCAAGGGGCAGGGACTAACTATGGCTACACCTTC. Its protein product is CSAQGAGTNYGYTF.

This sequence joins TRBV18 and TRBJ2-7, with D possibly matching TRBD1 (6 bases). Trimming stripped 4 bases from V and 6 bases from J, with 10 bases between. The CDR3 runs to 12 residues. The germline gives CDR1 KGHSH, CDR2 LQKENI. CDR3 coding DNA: TGTGCCAGCTCACAACAGGGTCCCGAGCAGTACTTC. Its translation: CASSQQGPEQYF.

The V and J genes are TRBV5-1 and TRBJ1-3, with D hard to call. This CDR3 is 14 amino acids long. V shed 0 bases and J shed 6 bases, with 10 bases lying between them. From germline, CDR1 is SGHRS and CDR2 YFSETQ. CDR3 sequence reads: CASSLGEGLNTIYF. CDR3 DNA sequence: TGCGCCAGCAGCTTGGGAGAAGGGTTAAACACCATATATTTT.

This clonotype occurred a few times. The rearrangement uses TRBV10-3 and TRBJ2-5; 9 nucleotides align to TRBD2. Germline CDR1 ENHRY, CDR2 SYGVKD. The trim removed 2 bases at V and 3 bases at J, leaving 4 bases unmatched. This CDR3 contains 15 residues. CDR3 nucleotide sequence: TGTGCCATCAGTGAGAATTCTAGCGGGGAAGAGACCCAGTACTTC. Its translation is CAISENSSGEETQYF.

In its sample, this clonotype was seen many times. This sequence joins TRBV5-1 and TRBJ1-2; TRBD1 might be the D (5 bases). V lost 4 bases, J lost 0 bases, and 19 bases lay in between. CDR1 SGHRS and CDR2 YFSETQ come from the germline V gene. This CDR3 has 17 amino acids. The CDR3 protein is CASSPATAYSANYGYTF. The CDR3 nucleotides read TGCGCCAGCAGCCCAGCGACAGCTTACTCCGCTAACTATGGCTACACCTTC.

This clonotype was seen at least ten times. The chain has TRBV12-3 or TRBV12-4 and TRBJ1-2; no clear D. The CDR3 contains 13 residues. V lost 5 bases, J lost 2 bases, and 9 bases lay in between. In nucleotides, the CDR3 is TGTGCCAGCAGTGCCCAGGAGAACTATGGCTACACCTTC. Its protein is CASSAQENYGYTF.